The present TCR beta chain was sequenced within a study of blood T cell repertoires in COVID-19. TCRdb keeps only in-frame clones here, not all; method: immunoSEQ multiplex PCR. The table has around 350,000 clones, about 88% seen once. Germline values: CDR1 LGHDT, CDR2 YNNKEL (reference sequence). Trimming removed 0 bases at V and 7 bases at J, with 15 bases between. This CDR3 comprises 15 residues. This receptor was taken from a human donor in a cohort sampled during active COVID-19. The V call is TRBV3-1 (or the pseudogene TRBV3-2), the J call TRBJ2-5; the D gene is possibly TRBD1 (5 bases). The sequenced sample was peripheral blood. CDR3 protein: CASSQDRDSLGTQYF. The CDR3 bases are TGTGCCAGCAGCCAAGATCGCGACAGCCTAGGGACCCAGTACTTC.